A single sample is the source of the 30 T cell receptor beta chains below, sequenced in a study of fetal regulatory T cell absence and autoimmunity. Clones were sequenced by immunoSEQ multiplex PCR, and TCRdb holds only the in-frame ones, with some missing. The sample has some 87,000 clones; less than 80% are singletons. What was sequenced was pancreas tissue. All receptors come from a male donor with IPEX syndrome.

The V call is TRBV6-1, the J call TRBJ2-1, with 9 bases lining up with TRBD2. The germline V gene has CDR1 MNHNS and CDR2 SASEGT. V dropped 4 bases and J dropped 7; count of bases not matched to a gene: 17. The CDR3 totals 18 residues. CDR3 loop: CASSAPFGGGAGLNEQFF. CDR3 nucleotides: TGTGCCAGCAGTGCCCCTTTTGGCGGGGGGGCCGGTTTAAATGAGCAGTTCTTC.

This chain uses TRBV7-2 with TRBJ2-2, with D perhaps matching TRBD2 (6 bases). Germline values: CDR1 SGHTA, CDR2 FQGNSA. The V end was cut by 3 bases, the J end by 1 base, with 9 bases between. The CDR3 totals 15 residues. The CDR3 coding sequence is TGTGCCAGCAGCTTGGGGACTTGGAACACCGGGGAGCTGTTTTTT. Protein sequence: CASSLGTWNTGELFF.

The chain combines TRBV18 with TRBJ2-7, with D unresolved. CDR1 is KGHSH and CDR2 is LQKENI in the germline V gene. V was clipped by 2 bases and J by 1 base, with 6 bases between them. The CDR3 sequence is 13 residues long. The CDR3 bases are TGTGCCAGCTCACCAGTCTTTTCCTACGAGCAGTACTTC. It translates to CASSPVFSYEQYF.

This rearrangement joins TRBV27 to TRBJ2-7; D ambiguous. Trimming took 4 bases from V and 5 from J, leaving 12 bases between them. This CDR3 has 13 residues. Germline V CDR1 and CDR2: MNHEY, SMNVEV (reference sequence). The CDR3: CASSSTVVHEQYF. The CDR3 nucleotides read TGTGCCAGCAGTTCTACAGTGGTCCACGAGCAGTACTTC.

The chain links TRBV5-1 to TRBJ1-1, with D possibly matching TRBD1 (5 bases). CDR1 is SGHRS and CDR2 is YFSETQ in the germline V gene. V was cut by 4 bases and J by 4 bases, with 17 bases left in between. This CDR3 spans 15 amino acids. The CDR3, as DNA: TGCGCCAGCAGCCTCAGGGCCCTCGGGGGCACTGAAGCTTTCTTT. Amino acid sequence: CASSLRALGGTEAFF.

About this clone: Sequence at one end of the junction differs from germline and may be a read error. The V and J genes are TRBV9 and TRBJ1-5, with 10 bases that match TRBD1. This CDR3 region has 15 residues. Germline-derived CDR1 and CDR2 are SGDLS and YYNGEE. CDR3 nucleotide sequence: TGTGCCAGCAGCGTCCGGACAGGGGGTAATCAGCCCCAGCGTTTT. It translates to CASSVRTGGNQPQRF.

The chain has TRBV12-5 and TRBJ2-1; 7 positions agree with TRBD1. In germline, CDR1 is LGHNT, CDR2 FRNRAP. Losses at the gene ends were 5 bases for V and 2 bases for J; bases not matched to a gene: 6. CDR3 length: 15 amino acids. The CDR3 bases are TGTGCTAGTGGTCCCTCACAGGGGACCTACAATGAGCAGTTCTTC. This gives the protein CASGPSQGTYNEQFF. The full variable domain, rest sourced from reference TRBV12-5 and TRBJ2-1, is DARVTQTPRHKVTEMGQEVTMRCQPILGHNTVFWYRQTMMQGLELLAYFRNRAPLDDSGMPKDRFSAEMPDATLATLKIQPSEPRDSAVYFCASGPSQGTYNEQFFGPGTRLTVL.

This sequence joins TRBV9 and TRBJ1-2; 7 positions agree with TRBD1. The CDR3 covers 14 residues. CDR1 SGDLS and CDR2 YYNGEE come from the germline V gene. V trimming: 4 bases; J trimming: 6 bases; junction bases outside the gene matches: 9. The CDR3 sequence is CASSRNRGPHGYTF. Here the CDR3 DNA reads TGTGCCAGCAGCCGGAACAGGGGCCCACATGGCTACACCTTC.

The chain couples TRBV6-1 to TRBJ2-1, with D unclear. This CDR3 contains 15 residues. Trimming removed 2 bases from V and 4 bases from J, with 12 bases in between. CDR1 MNHNS and CDR2 SASEGT come from the germline V gene. The CDR3 nucleotides read TGTGCCAGCAGTGAACGCGTCACCTTATACAATGAGCAGTTCTTC. This translates into CASSERVTLYNEQFF.

The V and J genes are TRBV11-3 and TRBJ2-3, with D maybe TRBD2 (7 bases). Germline loops: CDR1 SGHNT, CDR2 YENEEA. The V gene lost 5 bases and the J gene lost 2 bases, with 11 bases spanning the gap. The CDR3 has 14 amino acids. As DNA, the CDR3 is TGTGCCAGCAGCGGGGGGGCGAACACAGATACGCAGTATTTT. This codes for CASSGGANTDTQYF.

This sequence joins TRBV27 and TRBJ2-2; a weak D match, TRBD1 (5 bases). Germline V gives CDR1 MNHEY, CDR2 SMNVEV (reference sequence). The CDR3 consists of 13 residues. The V and J ends lost 4 bases and 6 bases respectively, with 9 bases between them. CDR3 protein: CASSWVGAGELFF. CDR3 in DNA: TGTGCCAGCAGTTGGGTAGGGGCCGGGGAGCTGTTTTTT.

The V call is TRBV5-1, the J call TRBJ2-5, with D unresolved. CDR1 SGHRS and CDR2 YFSETQ come from the germline V gene. CDR3 size: 11 residues. Trimming removed 2 bases at V and 5 bases at J, with 4 bases between. The CDR3 sequence is CASSFYETQYF. The CDR3 bases are TGCGCCAGCAGCTTTTATGAGACCCAGTACTTC.

This sequence joins TRBV7-9 and TRBJ2-3, with D tentatively TRBD2 (5 bases). Trimming took 8 bases from V and 3 from J, leaving 12 bases between them. Germline values: CDR1 SEHNR, CDR2 FQNEAQ (reference sequence). CDR3 length: 13 amino acids. The CDR3 bases are TGTGCCAGCTCCCCAGCGGTGACAGATACGCAGTATTTT. Translating it yields CASSPAVTDTQYF.

V is TRBV27 and J is TRBJ2-3; D remains unclear. The CDR3 runs 16 residues. Per the germline V gene, CDR1 is MNHEY and CDR2 is SMNVEV (reference sequence). V was clipped by 1 base and J by 2 bases, with 13 bases between them. The DNA for the CDR3 is TGTGCCAGCAGTTTATACCGGGTCCCTCACACAGATACGCAGTATTTT. Translation gives CASSLYRVPHTDTQYF.

V gene TRBV7-6 combines with J gene TRBJ2-7; D gene ambiguous. V lost 5 bases, J lost 0 bases, and 11 bases lay in between. The CDR3 is made up of 14 amino acids. Germline-derived CDR1 and CDR2 are SGHVS and FNYEAQ. CDR3: CASSPHGSSYEQYF. For the CDR3, the DNA is TGTGCCAGCAGCCCACACGGTAGCTCCTACGAGCAGTACTTC.

The rearrangement links TRBV18 to TRBJ1-1; TRBD1 is a possible D gene (5 bases). The CDR3 length is 14 residues. Germline CDR1 and CDR2: KGHSH and LQKENI. Trimming removed 6 bases at V and 1 base at J, with 12 bases between. CDR3 sequence: CASSRGAPNTEAFF. The CDR3 nucleotides read TGTGCCAGCTCTCGTGGGGCTCCGAACACTGAAGCTTTCTTT.

This clone was picked up a small number of times. The genes are TRBV27 and TRBJ1-1, with D perhaps matching TRBD1 (5 bases). The CDR3 runs 12 residues. Germline CDR1 MNHEY, CDR2 SMNVEV (reference sequence). The V end lost 8 bases, the J end lost 0 bases, and 7 bases lay between the germline ends. CDR3 sequence (DNA): TGTGCCAGCCGGGGCCTGAACACTGAAGCTTTCTTT. The encoded protein is CASRGLNTEAFF.

V gene TRBV2 combines with J gene TRBJ1-1, with 7 bases identical to TRBD1. CDR3 length equals 15 residues. J was trimmed by 4 bases and V by 3 bases; bases with no gene match: 8. CDR1 is SNHLY, CDR2 FYNNEI, per germline. The CDR3 reads CASSDVDRVSTEAFF. The CDR3 DNA follows: TGTGCCAGCAGTGACGTCGACAGGGTGAGCACTGAAGCTTTCTTT.

The chain links TRBV19 to TRBJ2-1; a possible D gene is TRBD2 (6 bases). CDR3 length: 15 amino acids. V was clipped by 3 bases and J by 2 bases, with 11 bases between them. Germline V gives CDR1 LNHDA, CDR2 SQIVND (reference sequence). This CDR3 reads CASSIRESPYNEQFF. In nucleotides, the CDR3 is TGTGCCAGTAGTATCCGGGAGTCCCCCTACAATGAGCAGTTCTTC.

This chain uses TRBV2 with TRBJ1-5, with D possibly TRBD1 on 6 matching bases. Trimming pared 4 bases from V and 7 bases from J, leaving 20 bases between. Germline CDR1 reads SNHLY; CDR2 reads FYNNEI. This CDR3 has 16 residues. The CDR3 sequence is CASSVTRRGGGQPQHF. CDR3 in DNA: TGTGCCAGCAGTGTTACCCGCAGGGGTGGCGGACAGCCCCAGCATTTT.

This chain's CDR3 is CASSLKGGPEDTQYF. Here the CDR3 DNA reads TGTGCCAGCAGCTTAAAGGGGGGGCCCGAAGATACGCAGTATTTT. This chain connects TRBV7-2 to TRBJ2-3; tentatively, D is TRBD2 (7 bases). The V gene's germline CDR1 is SGHTA and CDR2 FQGNSA. Trimming cost V 2 bases and J 5 bases, with 14 bases left between them. CDR3 length equals 15 residues.

The CDR3 DNA sequence: TGTGCCAGCAGCGTAGGCGGCCTAGGTGGCTACACCTTC. Translation gives CASSVGGLGGYTF. The J gene is TRBJ1-2, the V gene TRBV9, with D uncertain. The germline CDR1 and CDR2 sequences are SGDLS and YYNGEE. This CDR3 contains 13 residues. Trimming shortened V by 0 bases and J by 7 bases, and 10 bases separated the two germline ends.

The CDR3: CASSEDPTGELFF. The CDR3 DNA reads as TGCGCCAGCAGCGAGGACCCTACCGGGGAGCTGTTTTTT. The V call is TRBV5-1, the J call TRBJ2-2; D call uncertain. Trimming shortened V by 4 bases and J by 5 bases, and 9 bases separated the two germline ends. This CDR3 is built from 13 residues. Germline CDR1 reads SGHRS; CDR2 reads YFSETQ.

The chain uses TRBV27 and TRBJ2-1, with D possibly being TRBD2 (5 bases). V lost 4 bases and J 6 bases, leaving 16 bases between the germline ends. This CDR3 spans 15 amino acids. Germline V gives CDR1 MNHEY, CDR2 SMNVEV (reference sequence). The CDR3 is CASSSYGRLANEQFF. The CDR3 region has the DNA TGTGCCAGCAGTTCCTACGGCAGGCTAGCCAATGAGCAGTTCTTC.

The chain employs TRBV5-1 and TRBJ2-3; 10 positions match TRBD1. This CDR3 is built from 14 residues. The germline gives CDR1 SGHRS, CDR2 YFSETQ. V was clipped by 4 bases and J by 3 bases; unmatched bases: 2. The CDR3 region has the DNA TGCGCCAGCAGCCGGGACAGGGGTACAGATACGCAGTATTTT. It is translated as CASSRDRGTDTQYF.

This chain links TRBV6-4 with TRBJ2-3; D is uncertain. This CDR3 has 18 residues. Trimming cost V 2 bases and J 0 bases, with 18 bases left between them. Germline V gene sequence: CDR1 MRHNA, CDR2 SNTAGT. CDR3 sequence: CASSDTAELGESTDTQYF. The CDR3 DNA sequence: TGTGCCAGCAGTGACACCGCCGAGTTGGGCGAGAGCACAGATACGCAGTATTTT.

The rearrangement joins TRBV14 to TRBJ1-1, with unresolved D. Germline CDR1 SGHDN, CDR2 FVKESK. CDR3 size: 16 residues. Trimming shortened V by 0 bases and J by 4 bases, and 15 bases separated the two germline ends. CDR3 sequence (DNA): TGTGCCAGCAGCCAAGATCCCCTAACCTGGTTCACTGAAGCTTTCTTT. Translated, it gives CASSQDPLTWFTEAFF.

This clone occurred a few times. The rearrangement joins TRBV5-3 to TRBJ2-7; D is possibly TRBD2 (6 bases). TRBV5-3 is an open reading frame whose function is uncertain. CDR3 size: 15 residues. V was clipped by 5 bases and J by 2 bases, with 17 bases between them. CDR3 loop: CARSLRRELPYEQYF. Written as DNA, the CDR3 is TGTGCCAGAAGTCTCCGCCGGGAGTTGCCCTACGAGCAGTACTTC.

The chain has TRBV6-7 and TRBJ2-5; 7 nucleotides align to TRBD2. TRBV6-7 carries the ORF label, with uncertain function. The CDR3 spans 17 residues. The V gene end was trimmed by 0 bases and the J gene end by 4 bases; junction bases not matched to a gene: 11. Here the CDR3 reads CASSYSIGEGLLETQYF. The CDR3 nucleotides read TGTGCCAGCAGTTACTCGATAGGGGAGGGCCTTTTAGAGACCCAGTACTTC.

This chain links TRBV7-6 with TRBJ2-1; 13 nucleotides line up with TRBD2. Germline CDR1 and CDR2: SGHVS and FNYEAQ. The CDR3 loop spans 17 amino acids. Trimming took 2 bases from V and 8 from J; bases not matched to a gene: 9. The CDR3 sequence: CASSLLSWTSGSYEQFF. The CDR3 coding sequence is TGTGCCAGCAGCTTATTGAGTTGGACTAGCGGGAGCTATGAGCAGTTCTTC.